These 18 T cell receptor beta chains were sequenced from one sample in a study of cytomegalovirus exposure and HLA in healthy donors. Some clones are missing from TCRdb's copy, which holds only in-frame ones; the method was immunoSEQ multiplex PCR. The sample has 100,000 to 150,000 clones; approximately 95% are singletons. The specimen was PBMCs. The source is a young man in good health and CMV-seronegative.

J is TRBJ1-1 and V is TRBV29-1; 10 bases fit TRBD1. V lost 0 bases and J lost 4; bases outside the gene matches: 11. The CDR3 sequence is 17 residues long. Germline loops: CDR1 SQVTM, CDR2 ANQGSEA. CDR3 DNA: TGCAGCGTTGAAGATTGGAGGGGACGGGACAGGGGCACTGAAGCTTTCTTT. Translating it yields CSVEDWRGRDRGTEAFF. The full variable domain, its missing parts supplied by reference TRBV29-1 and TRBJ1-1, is SAVISQKPSRDICQRGTSLTIQCQVDSQVTMMFWYRQQPGQSLTLIATANQGSEATYESGFVIDKFPISRPNLTFSTLTVSNMSPEDSSIYLCSVEDWRGRDRGTEAFFGQGTRLTVV.

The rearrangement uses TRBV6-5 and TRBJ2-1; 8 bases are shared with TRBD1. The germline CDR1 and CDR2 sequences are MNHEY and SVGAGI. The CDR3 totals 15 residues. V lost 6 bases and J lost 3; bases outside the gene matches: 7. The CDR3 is CASSRQGAGYNEQFF. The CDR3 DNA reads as TGTGCCAGCAGCCGTCAGGGGGCGGGCTACAATGAGCAGTTCTTC.

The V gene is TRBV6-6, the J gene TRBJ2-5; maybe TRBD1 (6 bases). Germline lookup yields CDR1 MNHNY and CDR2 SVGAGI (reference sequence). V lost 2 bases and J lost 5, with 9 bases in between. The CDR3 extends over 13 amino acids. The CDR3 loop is CASSYGQRETQYF. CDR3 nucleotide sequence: TGTGCCAGCAGTTACGGACAGAGGGAGACCCAGTACTTC.

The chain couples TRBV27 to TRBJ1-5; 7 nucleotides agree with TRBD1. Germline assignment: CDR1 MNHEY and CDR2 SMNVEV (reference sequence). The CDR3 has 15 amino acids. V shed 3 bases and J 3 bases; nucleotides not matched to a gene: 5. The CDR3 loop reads CASSLGQGDNQPQHF. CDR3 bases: TGTGCCAGCAGTTTGGGTCAGGGGGACAATCAGCCCCAGCATTTT.

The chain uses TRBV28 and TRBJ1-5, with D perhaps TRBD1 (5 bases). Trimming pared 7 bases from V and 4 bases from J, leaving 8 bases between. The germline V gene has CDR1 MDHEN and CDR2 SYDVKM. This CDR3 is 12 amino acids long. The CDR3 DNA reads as TGTGCCAGCAACGGGGGGAATCAGCCCCAGCATTTT. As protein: CASNGGNQPQHF.

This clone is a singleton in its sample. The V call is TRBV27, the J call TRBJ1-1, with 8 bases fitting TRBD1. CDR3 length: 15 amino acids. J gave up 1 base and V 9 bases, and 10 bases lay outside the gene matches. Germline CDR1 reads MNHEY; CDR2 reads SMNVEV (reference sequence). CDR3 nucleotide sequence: TGTGCCAGTAGGAGATGGACAGGGACGAACACTGAAGCTTTCTTT. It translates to CASRRWTGTNTEAFF.

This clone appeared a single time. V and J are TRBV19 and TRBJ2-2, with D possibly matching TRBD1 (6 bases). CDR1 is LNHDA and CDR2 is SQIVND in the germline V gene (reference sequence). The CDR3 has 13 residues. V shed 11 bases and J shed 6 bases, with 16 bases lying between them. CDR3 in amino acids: CAGRQQGSGELFF. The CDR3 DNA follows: TGTGCCGGCCGGCAACAGGGATCCGGGGAGCTGTTTTTT.

This CDR3 is CASSQGQINQPQHF. Here the CDR3 DNA reads TGCGCCAGCAGCCAAGGCCAGATTAATCAGCCCCAGCATTTT. This chain uses TRBV4-3 with TRBJ1-5; unclear D gene. CDR3 length: 14 amino acids. The germline gives CDR1 LGHNA, CDR2 YSLEER. V gave up 1 base and J gave up 4 bases, with 8 bases separating them.

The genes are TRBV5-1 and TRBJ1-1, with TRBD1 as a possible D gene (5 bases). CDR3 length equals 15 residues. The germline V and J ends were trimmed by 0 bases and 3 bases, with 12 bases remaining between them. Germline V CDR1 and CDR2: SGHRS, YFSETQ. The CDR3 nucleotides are TGCGCCAGCAGCTTGGTATGGGGCAGCGACACTGAAGCTTTCTTT. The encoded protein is CASSLVWGSDTEAFF.

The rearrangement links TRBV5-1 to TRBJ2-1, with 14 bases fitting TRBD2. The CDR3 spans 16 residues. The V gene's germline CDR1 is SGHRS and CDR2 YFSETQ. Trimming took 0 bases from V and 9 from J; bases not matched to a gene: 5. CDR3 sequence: CASSLAGTSGSGEQFF. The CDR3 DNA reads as TGCGCCAGCAGCTTGGCTGGGACTAGCGGGAGCGGTGAGCAGTTCTTC.

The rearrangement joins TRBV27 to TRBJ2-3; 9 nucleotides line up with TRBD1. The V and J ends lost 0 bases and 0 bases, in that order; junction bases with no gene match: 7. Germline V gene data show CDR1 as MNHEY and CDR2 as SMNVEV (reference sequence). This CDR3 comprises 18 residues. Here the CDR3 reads CASSLSHRTGASTDTQYF. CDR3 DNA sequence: TGTGCCAGCAGTTTATCCCACCGGACAGGGGCGAGCACAGATACGCAGTATTTT.

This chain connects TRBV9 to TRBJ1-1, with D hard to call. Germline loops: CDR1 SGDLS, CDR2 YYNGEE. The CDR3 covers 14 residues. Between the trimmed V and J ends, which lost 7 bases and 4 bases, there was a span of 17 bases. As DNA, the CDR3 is TGTGCCAGCTCCGAGGCTGGAGGGTCCACTGAAGCTTTCTTT. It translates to CASSEAGGSTEAFF.

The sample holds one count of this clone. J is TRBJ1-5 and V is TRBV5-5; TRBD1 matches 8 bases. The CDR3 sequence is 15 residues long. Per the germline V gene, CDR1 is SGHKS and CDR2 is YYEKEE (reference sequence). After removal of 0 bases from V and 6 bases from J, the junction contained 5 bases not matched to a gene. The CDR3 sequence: CASSLEDRAVQPQHF. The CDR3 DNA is TGTGCCAGCAGCTTGGAGGACAGGGCCGTTCAGCCCCAGCATTTT.

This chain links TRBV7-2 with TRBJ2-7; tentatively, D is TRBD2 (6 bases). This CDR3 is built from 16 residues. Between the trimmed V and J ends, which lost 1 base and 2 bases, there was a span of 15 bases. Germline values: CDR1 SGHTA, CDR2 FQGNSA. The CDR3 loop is CASSLVGSGPPYEQYF. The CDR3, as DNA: TGTGCCAGCAGCTTAGTGGGTAGCGGCCCCCCCTACGAGCAGTACTTC. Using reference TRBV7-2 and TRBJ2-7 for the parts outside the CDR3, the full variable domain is GAGVSQSPSNKVTEKGKDVELRCDPISGHTALYWYRQSLGQGLEFLIYFQGNSAPDKSGLPSDRFSAERTGGSVSTLTIQRTQQEDSAVYLCASSLVGSGPPYEQYFGPGTRLTVT.

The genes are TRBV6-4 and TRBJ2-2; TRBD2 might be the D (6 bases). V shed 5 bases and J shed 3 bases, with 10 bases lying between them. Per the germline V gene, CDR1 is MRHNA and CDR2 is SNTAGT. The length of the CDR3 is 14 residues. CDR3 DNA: TGTGCCAGCAGTACGACTAGAGACACCGGGGAGCTGTTTTTT. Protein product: CASSTTRDTGELFF.

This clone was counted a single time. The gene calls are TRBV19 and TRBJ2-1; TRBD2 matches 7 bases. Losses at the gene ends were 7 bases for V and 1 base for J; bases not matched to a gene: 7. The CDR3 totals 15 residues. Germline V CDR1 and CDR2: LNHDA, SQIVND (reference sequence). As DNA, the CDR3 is TGTGCCAGTACCACACCGGGGGGTTCCTACAATGAGCAGTTCTTC. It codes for CASTTPGGSYNEQFF.

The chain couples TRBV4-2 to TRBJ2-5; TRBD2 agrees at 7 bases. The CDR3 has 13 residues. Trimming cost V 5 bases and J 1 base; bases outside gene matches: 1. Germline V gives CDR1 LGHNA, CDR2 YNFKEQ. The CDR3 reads CASSGGGQETQYF. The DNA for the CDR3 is TGTGCCAGCAGCGGGGGGGGCCAAGAGACCCAGTACTTC.

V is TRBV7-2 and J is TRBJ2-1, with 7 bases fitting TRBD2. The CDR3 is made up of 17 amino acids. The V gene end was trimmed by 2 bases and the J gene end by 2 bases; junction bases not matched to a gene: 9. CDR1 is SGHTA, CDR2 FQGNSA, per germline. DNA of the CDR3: TGTGCCAGCAGCTTAAACGACCGGGCGGGGGCCTACAATGAGCAGTTCTTC. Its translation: CASSLNDRAGAYNEQFF.